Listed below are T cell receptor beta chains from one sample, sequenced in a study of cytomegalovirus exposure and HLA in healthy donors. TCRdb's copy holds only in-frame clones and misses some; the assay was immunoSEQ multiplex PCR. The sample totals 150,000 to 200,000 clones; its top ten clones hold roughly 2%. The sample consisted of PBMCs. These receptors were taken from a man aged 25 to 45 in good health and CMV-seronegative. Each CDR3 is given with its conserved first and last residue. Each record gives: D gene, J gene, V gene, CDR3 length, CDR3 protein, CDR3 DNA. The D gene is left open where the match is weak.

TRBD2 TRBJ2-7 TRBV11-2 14 CASSFSGTGYEQYF TGTGCCAGCAGCTTTAGCGGGACGGGGTACGAGCAGTACTTC
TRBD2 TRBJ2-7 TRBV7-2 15 CASSPPGLAGDEQYF TGTGCCAGCAGCCCACCCGGACTAGCGGGAGACGAGCAGTACTTC
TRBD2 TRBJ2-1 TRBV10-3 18 CAISDSSSGRAFDNEQFF TGTGCCATCAGTGATTCGTCTAGCGGGAGGGCATTTGACAATGAGCAGTTCTTC
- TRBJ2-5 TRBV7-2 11 CASSFYREQYF TGTGCCAGCAGCTTTTACAGGGAGCAGTACTTC
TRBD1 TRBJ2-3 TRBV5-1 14 CASSLAAGQVSQYF TGCGCCAGCAGCTTGGCTGCCGGACAGGTCTCGCAGTATTTT
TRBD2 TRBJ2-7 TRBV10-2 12 CASSESGLASTF TGCGCCAGCAGTGAGTCGGGACTAGCGTCGACCTTC
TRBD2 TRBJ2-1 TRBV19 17 CASSIYSGSGSYNEQFF TGTGCCAGTAGTATTTACAGCGGGAGTGGTTCCTACAATGAGCAGTTCTTC
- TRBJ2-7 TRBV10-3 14 CAISELGAGYEQYF TGTGCCATCAGTGAGTTAGGAGCAGGGTACGAGCAGTACTTC
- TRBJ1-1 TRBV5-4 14 CASGKGGMNTEAFF TGTGCCAGCGGCAAGGGCGGGATGAACACTGAAGCTTTCTTT
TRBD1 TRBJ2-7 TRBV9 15 CASSVAGQGYNEQYF TGTGCCAGCAGCGTAGCGGGACAGGGCTACAACGAGCAGTACTTC